This TCR beta chain was recovered during a study of metastatic and nonmetastatic thyroid tumors. Study details: The study looked at repertoires side by side in blood and in tumor or nodule tissue from malignant and benign thyroid patients. Findings of the study overall: Malignant thyroid tumors reportedly exceeded benign nodules significantly in TCR beta diversity, with the difference appearing in blood and tumor.

As originally analysed: In papillary thyroid cancer, a distant-metastasis classifier was built using CDR3 differences across clinicopathological groups. From the PCR reads, TCRdb re-called clones with MiXCR. V and J calls and clone size were set by TCRdb, not the authors. In the table there are tens of thousands of clones, more than 25% of which are singletons. This clone was observed a few times. Its specificity is unknown. The entire patient cohort was treatment-naive prior to thyroid surgery. The CDR3 runs to 13 residues. V lost 8 bases to trimming and J lost 3 bases, with 14 bases between them. The chain has TRBV12-3 or TRBV12-4 and TRBJ2-7; weak D call: TRBD1 (6 bases). Source material: blood. This receptor was taken from a female donor with papillary thyroid cancer or a benign thyroid nodule (not recorded which). Some clones in this sample may be carry-over from other donors' samples. The DNA of the CDR3 is TGTGCCAGCGAACCGGGACACGGCTACGAGCAGTACTTC. Encoded protein: CASEPGHGYEQYF.